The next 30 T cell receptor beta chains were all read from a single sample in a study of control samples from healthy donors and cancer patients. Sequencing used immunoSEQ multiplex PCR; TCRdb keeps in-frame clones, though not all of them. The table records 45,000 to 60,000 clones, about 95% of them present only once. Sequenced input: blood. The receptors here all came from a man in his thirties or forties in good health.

The CDR3 region has the DNA TGTGCCAGCAGCCAGGATTCATGGGGGGAGGATGAAAAACTGTTTTTT. Translating gives CASSQDSWGEDEKLFF. The J gene is TRBJ1-4, the V gene TRBV7-9; TRBD1 might be the D (5 bases). The V end was cut by 5 bases, the J end by 6 bases, with 19 bases between. The CDR3 runs to 16 residues. Germline CDR1 SEHNR, CDR2 FQNEAQ (reference sequence).

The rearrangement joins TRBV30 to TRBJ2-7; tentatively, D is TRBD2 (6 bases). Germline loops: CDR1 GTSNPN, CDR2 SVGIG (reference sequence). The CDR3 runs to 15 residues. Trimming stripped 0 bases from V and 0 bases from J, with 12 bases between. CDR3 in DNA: TGTGCCTGGAGTGTAATGGGACTCAGCTCCTACGAGCAGTACTTC. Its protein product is CAWSVMGLSSYEQYF.

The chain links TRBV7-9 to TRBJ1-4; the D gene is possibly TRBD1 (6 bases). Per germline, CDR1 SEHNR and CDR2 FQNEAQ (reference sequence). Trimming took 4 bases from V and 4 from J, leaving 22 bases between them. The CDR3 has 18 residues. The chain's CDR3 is CASSSPPDRRLINEKLFF. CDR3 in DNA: TGTGCCAGCAGCTCGCCCCCGGACAGACGGTTGATTAATGAAAAACTGTTTTTT. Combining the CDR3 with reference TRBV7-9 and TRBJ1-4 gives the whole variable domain DTGVSQNPRHKITKRGQNVTFRCDPISEHNRLYWYRQTLGQGPEFLTYFQNEAQLEKSRLLSDRFSAERPKGSFSTLEIQRTEQGDSAMYLCASSSPPDRRLINEKLFFGSGTQLSVL.

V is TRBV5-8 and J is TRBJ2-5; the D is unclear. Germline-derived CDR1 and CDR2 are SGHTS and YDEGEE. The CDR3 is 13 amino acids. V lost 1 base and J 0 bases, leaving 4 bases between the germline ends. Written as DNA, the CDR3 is TGTGCCAGCAGCTTGCGTAACCAAGAGACCCAGTACTTC. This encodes CASSLRNQETQYF.

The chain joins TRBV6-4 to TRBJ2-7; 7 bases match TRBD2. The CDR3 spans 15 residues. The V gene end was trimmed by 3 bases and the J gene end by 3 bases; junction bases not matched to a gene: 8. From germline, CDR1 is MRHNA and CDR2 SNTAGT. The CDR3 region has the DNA TGTGCCAGCAGTGAGTCGGGCGGGGACTACTACGAGCAGTACTTC. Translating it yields CASSESGGDYYEQYF.

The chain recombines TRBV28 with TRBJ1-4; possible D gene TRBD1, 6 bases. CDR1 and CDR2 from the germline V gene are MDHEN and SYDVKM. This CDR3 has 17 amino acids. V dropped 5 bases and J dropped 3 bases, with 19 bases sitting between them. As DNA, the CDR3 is TGTGCCAGCAGTACCCCGATCCTCAGGGGCCCTAATGAAAAACTGTTTTTT. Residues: CASSTPILRGPNEKLFF. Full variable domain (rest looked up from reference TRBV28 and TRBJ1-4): DVKVTQSSRYLVKRTGEKVFLECVQDMDHENMFWYRQDPGLGLRLIYFSYDVKMKEKGDIPEGYSVSREKKERFSLILESASTNQTSMYLCASSTPILRGPNEKLFFGSGTQLSVL.

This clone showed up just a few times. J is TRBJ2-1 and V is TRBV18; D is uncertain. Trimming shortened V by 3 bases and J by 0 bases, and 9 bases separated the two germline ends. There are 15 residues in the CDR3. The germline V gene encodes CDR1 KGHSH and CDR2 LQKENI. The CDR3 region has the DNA TGTGCCAGCTCACCCATGGACGGCTCCTACAATGAGCAGTTCTTC. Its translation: CASSPMDGSYNEQFF.

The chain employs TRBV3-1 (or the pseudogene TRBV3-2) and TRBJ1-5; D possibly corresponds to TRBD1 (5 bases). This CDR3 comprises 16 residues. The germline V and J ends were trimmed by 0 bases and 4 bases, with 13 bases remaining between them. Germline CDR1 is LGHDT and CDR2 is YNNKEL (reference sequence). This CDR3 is CASSQDPGPTNQPQHF. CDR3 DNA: TGTGCCAGCAGCCAAGACCCGGGACCCACTAATCAGCCCCAGCATTTT.

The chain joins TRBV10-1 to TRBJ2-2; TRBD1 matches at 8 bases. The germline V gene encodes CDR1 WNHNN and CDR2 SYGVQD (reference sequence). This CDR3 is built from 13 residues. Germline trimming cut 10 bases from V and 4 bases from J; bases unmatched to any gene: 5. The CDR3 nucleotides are TGCGCCACCCGGACAGGGCCCACCGGGGAGCTGTTTTTT. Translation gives CATRTGPTGELFF.

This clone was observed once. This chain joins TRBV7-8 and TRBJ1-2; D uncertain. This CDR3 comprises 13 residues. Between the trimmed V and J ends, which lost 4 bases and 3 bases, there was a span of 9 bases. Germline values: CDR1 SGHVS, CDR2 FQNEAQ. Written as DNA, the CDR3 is TGTGCCAGCAGCTCACCAATTGACTATGGCTACACCTTC. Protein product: CASSSPIDYGYTF.

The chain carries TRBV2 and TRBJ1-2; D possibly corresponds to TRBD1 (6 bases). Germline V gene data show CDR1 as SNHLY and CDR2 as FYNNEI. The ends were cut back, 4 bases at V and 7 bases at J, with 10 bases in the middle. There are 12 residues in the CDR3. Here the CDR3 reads CASSGYRAGYTF. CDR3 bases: TGTGCCAGCAGTGGCTACAGGGCTGGCTACACCTTC.

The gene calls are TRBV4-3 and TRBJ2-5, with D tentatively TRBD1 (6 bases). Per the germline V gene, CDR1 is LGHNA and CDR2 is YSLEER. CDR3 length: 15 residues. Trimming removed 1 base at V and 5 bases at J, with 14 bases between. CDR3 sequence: CASSQALTGMETQYF. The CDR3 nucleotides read TGCGCCAGCAGCCAAGCCCTAACAGGGATGGAGACCCAGTACTTC.

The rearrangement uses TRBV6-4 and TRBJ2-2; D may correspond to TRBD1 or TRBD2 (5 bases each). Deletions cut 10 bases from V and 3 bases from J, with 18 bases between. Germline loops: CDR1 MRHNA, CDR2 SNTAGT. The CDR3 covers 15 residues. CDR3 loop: CATKREGMDTGELFF. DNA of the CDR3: TGTGCCACCAAAAGAGAGGGGATGGACACCGGGGAGCTGTTTTTT.

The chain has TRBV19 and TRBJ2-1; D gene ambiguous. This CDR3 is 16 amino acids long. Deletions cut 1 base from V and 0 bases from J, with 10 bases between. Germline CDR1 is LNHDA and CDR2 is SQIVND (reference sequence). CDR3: CASSIAFVRSYNEQFF. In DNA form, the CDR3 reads TGTGCCAGTAGTATAGCCTTCGTACGCTCCTACAATGAGCAGTTCTTC. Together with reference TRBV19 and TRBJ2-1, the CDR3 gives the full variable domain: DGGITQSPKYLFRKEGQNVTLSCEQNLNHDAMYWYRQDPGQGLRLIYYSQIVNDFQKGDIAEGYSVSREKKESFPLTVTSAQKNPTAFYLCASSIAFVRSYNEQFFGPGTRLTVL.

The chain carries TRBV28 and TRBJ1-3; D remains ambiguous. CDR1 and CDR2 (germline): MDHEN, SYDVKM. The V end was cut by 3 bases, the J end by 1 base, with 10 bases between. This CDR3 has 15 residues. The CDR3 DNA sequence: TGTGCCAGCAGTTTTTGGGGTTCATCTGGAAACACCATATATTTT. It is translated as CASSFWGSSGNTIYF.

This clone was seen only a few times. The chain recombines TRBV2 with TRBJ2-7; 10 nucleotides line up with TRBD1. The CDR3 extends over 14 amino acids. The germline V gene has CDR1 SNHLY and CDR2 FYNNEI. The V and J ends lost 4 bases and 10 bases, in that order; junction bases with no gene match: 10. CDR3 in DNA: TGTGCCAGCAGTGTCCGGGACAGGGGCAGAAAACAGTACTTC. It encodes CASSVRDRGRKQYF.

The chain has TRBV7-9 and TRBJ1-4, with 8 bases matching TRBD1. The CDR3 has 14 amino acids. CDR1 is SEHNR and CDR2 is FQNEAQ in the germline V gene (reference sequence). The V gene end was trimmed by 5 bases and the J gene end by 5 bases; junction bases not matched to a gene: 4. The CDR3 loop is CASSLGQVNEKLFF. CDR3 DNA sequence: TGTGCCAGCAGCCTGGGACAGGTGAATGAAAAACTGTTTTTT.

The CDR3: CASSYSVHNRRYEQYF. Written as DNA, the CDR3 is TGTGCCAGCAGTTACTCAGTACACAACCGGAGATACGAGCAGTACTTC. The chain couples TRBV6-5 to TRBJ2-7; no clear D gene. Trimming pared 0 bases from V and 4 bases from J, leaving 16 bases between. This CDR3 is 16 amino acids long. Germline CDR1 is MNHEY and CDR2 is SVGAGI.

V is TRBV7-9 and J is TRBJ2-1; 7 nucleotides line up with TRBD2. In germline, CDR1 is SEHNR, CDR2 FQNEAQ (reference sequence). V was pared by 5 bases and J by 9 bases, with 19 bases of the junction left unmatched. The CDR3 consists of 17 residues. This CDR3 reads CASSIIETGTTLAEQFF. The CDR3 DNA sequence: TGTGCCAGCAGCATAATAGAAACCGGGACTACACTGGCTGAGCAGTTCTTC.

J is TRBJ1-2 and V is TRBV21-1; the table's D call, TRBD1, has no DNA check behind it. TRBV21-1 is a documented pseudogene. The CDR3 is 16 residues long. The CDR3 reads CASSKGEQGNNYGYTF. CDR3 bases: TGTGCCAGCAGCAAAGGTGAGCAGGGGAATAACTATGGCTACACCTTC.

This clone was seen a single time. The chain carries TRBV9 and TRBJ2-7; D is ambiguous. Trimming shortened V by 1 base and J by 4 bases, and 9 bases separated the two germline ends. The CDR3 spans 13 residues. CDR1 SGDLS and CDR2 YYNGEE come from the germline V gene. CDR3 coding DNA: TGTGCCAGCAGCGTAACAGCCGGATACGAGCAGTACTTC. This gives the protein CASSVTAGYEQYF.

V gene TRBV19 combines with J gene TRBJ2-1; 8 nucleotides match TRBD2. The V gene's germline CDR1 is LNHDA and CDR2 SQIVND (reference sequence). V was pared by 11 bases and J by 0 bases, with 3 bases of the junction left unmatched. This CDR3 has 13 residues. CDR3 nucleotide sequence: TGTGCCGCTAGCGGGTCCTCCTACAATGAGCAGTTCTTC. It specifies CAASGSSYNEQFF.

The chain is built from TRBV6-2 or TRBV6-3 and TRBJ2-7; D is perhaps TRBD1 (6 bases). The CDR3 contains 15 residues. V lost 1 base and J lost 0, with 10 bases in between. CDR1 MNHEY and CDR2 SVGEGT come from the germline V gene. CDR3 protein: CASSYFQGISYEQYF. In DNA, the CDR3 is TGTGCCAGCAGTTACTTCCAGGGGATCTCCTACGAGCAGTACTTC.

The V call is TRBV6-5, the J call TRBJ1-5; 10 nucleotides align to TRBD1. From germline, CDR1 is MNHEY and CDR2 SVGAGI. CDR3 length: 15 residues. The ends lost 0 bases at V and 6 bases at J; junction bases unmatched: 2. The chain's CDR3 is CASSYSRTGGQPQHF. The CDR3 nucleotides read TGTGCCAGCAGTTACTCTAGGACAGGGGGTCAGCCCCAGCATTTT.

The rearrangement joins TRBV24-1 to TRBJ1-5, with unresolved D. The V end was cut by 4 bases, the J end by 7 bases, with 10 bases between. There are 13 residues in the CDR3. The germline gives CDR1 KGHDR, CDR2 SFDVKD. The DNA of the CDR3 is TGTGCCACCAGTGAACCGGGTGGGCAGCCCCAGCATTTT. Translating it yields CATSEPGGQPQHF.

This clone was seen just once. CDR3 DNA sequence: TGTGCCTGGAGTGTAGGGTTCGTCGGGGAGCTGTTTTTT. Translated, it gives CAWSVGFVGELFF. The chain is built from TRBV30 and TRBJ2-2; no clear D gene. CDR3 size: 13 residues. V lost 0 bases to trimming and J lost 7 bases, with 9 bases between them. Germline V gives CDR1 GTSNPN, CDR2 SVGIG (reference sequence). Supplemented by reference TRBV30 and TRBJ2-2, the full variable domain reads SQTIHQWPATLVQPVGSPLSLECTVEGTSNPNLYWYRQAAGRGLQLLFYSVGIGQISSEVPQNLSASRPQDRQFILSSKKLLLSDSGFYLCAWSVGFVGELFFGEGSRLTVL.

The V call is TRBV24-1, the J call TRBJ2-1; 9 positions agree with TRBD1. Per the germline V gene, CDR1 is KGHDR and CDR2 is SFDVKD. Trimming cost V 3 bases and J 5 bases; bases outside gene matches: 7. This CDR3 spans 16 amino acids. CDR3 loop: CATSDLTGTGNNEQFF. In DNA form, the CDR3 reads TGTGCCACCAGTGATCTAACCGGGACAGGGAACAATGAGCAGTTCTTC.

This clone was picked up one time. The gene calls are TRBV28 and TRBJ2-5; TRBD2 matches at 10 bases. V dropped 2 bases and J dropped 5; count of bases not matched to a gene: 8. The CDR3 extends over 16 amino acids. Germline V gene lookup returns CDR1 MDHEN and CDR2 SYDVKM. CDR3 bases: TGTGCCAGCAGTTTAGGGGTTAGCGGGAGGTCGGAGACCCAGTACTTC. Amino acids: CASSLGVSGRSETQYF. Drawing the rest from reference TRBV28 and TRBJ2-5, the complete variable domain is DVKVTQSSRYLVKRTGEKVFLECVQDMDHENMFWYRQDPGLGLRLIYFSYDVKMKEKGDIPEGYSVSREKKERFSLILESASTNQTSMYLCASSLGVSGRSETQYFGPGTRLLVL.

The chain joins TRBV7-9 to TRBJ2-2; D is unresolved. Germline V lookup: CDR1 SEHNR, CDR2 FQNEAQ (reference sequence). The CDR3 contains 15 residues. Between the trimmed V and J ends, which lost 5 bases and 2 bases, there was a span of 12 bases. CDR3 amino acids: CASSPYSSNTGELFF. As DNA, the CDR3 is TGTGCCAGCAGCCCCTATAGCAGTAACACCGGGGAGCTGTTTTTT.

This CDR3 is CASSLELAGGRRGYNEQFF. CDR3 bases: TGTGCCAGCAGCTTAGAACTAGCGGGAGGGCGCAGGGGCTACAATGAGCAGTTCTTC. The V call is TRBV7-6, the J call TRBJ2-1, with TRBD2 matching over 13 bases. Germline CDR1 and CDR2: SGHVS and FNYEAQ. The CDR3 is 19 amino acids. The junction had 9 bases not matched to a gene; V was cut back by 1 base and J by 3 bases. The entire variable domain, with the rest obtained from reference TRBV7-6 and TRBJ2-1, is as follows: GAGVSQSPRYKVTKRGQDVALRCDPISGHVSLYWYRQALGQGPEFLTYFNYEAQQDKSGLPNDRFSAERPEGSISTLTIQRTEQRDSAMYRCASSLELAGGRRGYNEQFFGPGTRLTVL.